This T cell receptor (beta chain) comes out of a study of vaccination effects on CD4 cells after COVID-19. Viral peptide pools were used in the ViraFEST assay to expand antigen-specific CD4+ T cells, and sequencing came afterward. Isolating CD4+ T cells followed about 10 days of culture. The healthy vaccine recipients, who had no prior SARS-CoV-2 infection, showed negative nucleocapsid antibodies. Cultures used fewer than 2.5 million PBMC per well, roughly 11 IU/ml IL-2 and around 9.8 ug/ml peptides. The method was immunoSEQ multiplex PCR; TCRdb's version includes in-frame clones alone and lacks a portion of them. The sample yields roughly 52,000 clones, 70% seen once. CDR1 is SGHNT and CDR2 is YYREEE in the germline V gene (reference sequence). Trimming shortened V by 0 bases and J by 4 bases, and 19 bases separated the two germline ends. The CDR3 length is 17 residues. This clone occurred a few times. Its antigen is still unknown.

This specimen consisted of CD4+ T cells from PBMCs cultured with SARS-CoV-2 spike peptides, obtained before COVID-19 vaccination. The TCR was taken from a human donor who received a COVID-19 vaccine. J is TRBJ1-2 and V is TRBV5-4; possibly TRBD1 for D (5 bases). The CDR3 bases are TGTGCCAGCAGCTTGGGGTCGAGGGTTAGGGGTGCCTATGGCTACACCTTC. Protein: CASSLGSRVRGAYGYTF.